A single sample gave rise to the 8 T cell receptor beta chains below, sequenced in a study of T cells in Graves' hyperthyroidism and ophthalmopathy. TCR beta CDR3 regions were amplified from RNA transcripts. HTBI primers were employed in a first-round RT-PCR of the TCR CDR3. One entry per CDR3 protein, called by TCRdb with MiXCR from the multiplex PCR reads. The table has fewer than 350,000 distinct CDR3 sequences, approximately 19% seen once; the top ten hold 35% to 40%. The specimen sequenced was blood. The origin of the receptors is a man aged 45-65 years with Graves' ophthalmopathy.

This clonotype was observed a few times. V is TRBV6-1 and J is TRBJ1-5; D gene ambiguous. CDR1 is MNHNS, CDR2 SASEGT, per germline. This CDR3 spans 16 amino acids. V lost 10 bases to trimming and J lost 4 bases, with 23 bases between them. The chain's CDR3 is CAIGTSDGSSNQPQHF. CDR3 DNA: TGTGCCATCGGCACTTCGGACGGATCATCAAATCAGCCCCAGCATTTT.

This clonotype was detected ten times or more. V usage is TRBV7-9 and J usage is TRBJ2-5; no reliable D call. Per germline, CDR1 SEHNR and CDR2 FQNEAQ (reference sequence). The CDR3 runs 12 residues. Trimming shortened V by 3 bases and J by 5 bases, and 7 bases separated the two germline ends. The CDR3 protein is CASSLASETQYF. The CDR3 DNA follows: TGTGCCAGCAGCTTGGCTTCGGAGACCCAGTACTTC. The full variable domain, its missing parts supplied by reference TRBV7-9 and TRBJ2-5, is DTGVSQNPRHKITKRGQNVTFRCDPISEHNRLYWYRQTLGQGPEFLTYFQNEAQLEKSRLLSDRFSAERPKGSFSTLEIQRTEQGDSAMYLCASSLASETQYFGPGTRLLVL.

This clonotype appeared many times. The chain joins TRBV2 to TRBJ2-1; TRBD1 matches 7 bases. The CDR3 is 15 amino acids. V trimming: 5 bases; J trimming: 9 bases; junction bases outside the gene matches: 13. The V gene's germline CDR1 is SNHLY and CDR2 FYNNEI. The CDR3 sequence: CASSRDSLLEGEQFF. The DNA for the CDR3 is TGTGCCAGCAGTCGGGACAGTCTCCTTGAGGGTGAGCAGTTCTTC.

This clonotype was seen at least ten times. The chain has TRBV13 and TRBJ1-6, with D perhaps matching TRBD1 (5 bases). Germline V gene data show CDR1 as PRHDT and CDR2 as FYEKMQ (reference sequence). The CDR3 covers 14 residues. The V gene lost 5 bases and the J gene lost 9 bases, with 14 bases spanning the gap. CDR3 DNA: TGTGCCAGCAGCCGAGGACACCTATTTTCACCCCTCCACTTT. This translates into CASSRGHLFSPLHF.

The chain employs TRBV20-1 and TRBJ1-2; the D is unclear. The CDR3 length is 13 residues. Germline V lookup: CDR1 DFQATT, CDR2 SNEGSKA (reference sequence). V lost 6 bases to trimming and J lost 13 bases, with 24 bases between them. For the CDR3, the DNA is TGCAGTGCGCCCCGGAAGGACTTTGTCGATTGCACCTTC. Its protein product is CSAPRKDFVDCTF.

This clonotype was detected only a few times. The chain joins TRBV4-1 to TRBJ2-5, with D possibly being TRBD2 (6 bases). The germline V gene encodes CDR1 MGHRA and CDR2 YSYEKL. The V end was cut by 0 bases, the J end by 4 bases, with 15 bases between. This CDR3 comprises 16 residues. DNA of the CDR3: TGCGCCAGCAGCCAAGATGGAGGCGGGCGGGGAGAGACCCAGTACTTC. This gives the protein CASSQDGGGRGETQYF.

This chain connects TRBV13 to TRBJ2-1, with D perhaps matching TRBD1 (6 bases). Germline V gene data show CDR1 as PRHDT and CDR2 as FYEKMQ (reference sequence). V lost 0 bases and J lost 10, with 7 bases in between. CDR3 length: 12 amino acids. The CDR3 bases are TGTGCCAGCAGCTTAGGGGACAGAGAGCAGTTCTTC. Its protein is CASSLGDREQFF.

This clonotype turned up a few times. The chain joins TRBV7-2 to TRBJ1-2, with D uncertain. This CDR3 is built from 15 residues. With 5 bases removed from V and 7 bases from J, the gap between germline ends came to 20 bases. CDR1 is SGHTA, CDR2 FQGNSA, per germline. CDR3 residues: CASSHPQTRSGGYTF. The CDR3 nucleotides read TGTGCCAGCAGCCATCCTCAAACTCGCAGTGGTGGCTACACCTTC.